Below, 30 T cell receptor beta chains from the same sample are listed, as sequenced in a study of T-cell memory formation after mild COVID-19. TCRdb analysed the 5' RACE reads with MiXCR anew, one entry per CDR3 protein. This sample has roughly 50,000 distinct CDR3 sequences, with 9% to 15% found just once. Material for sequencing was PBMCs or a T cell subset sorted from them (not recorded which). These receptors all stem from a man aged 18 to 29 who had mild COVID-19 (a few samples of this study predate the infection). Cell type and time point are not known.

This clonotype has ten or more counts. The chain is built from TRBV7-2 and TRBJ2-6; 9 bases are a match to TRBD1. With 4 bases clipped from V and 0 bases from J, the junction kept 4 bases outside the gene matches. From germline, CDR1 is SGHTA and CDR2 FQGNSA. There are 17 residues in the CDR3. CDR3 sequence (DNA): TGTGCCAGCAGCTGGGGACAGGGACTCTCTGGGGCCAACGTCCTGACTTTC. It is translated as CASSWGQGLSGANVLTF.

This clonotype was seen a few times. The rearrangement uses TRBV30 and TRBJ1-5; perhaps TRBD1 as D (5 bases). The CDR3 has 12 residues. Per the germline V gene, CDR1 is GTSNPN and CDR2 is SVGIG (reference sequence). Trimming took off 3 bases at V and 6 bases at J, with 9 bases between the two ends. Here the CDR3 DNA reads TGTGCCTGGAGGGTCCAGGGTCAGCCCCAGCATTTT. This gives the protein CAWRVQGQPQHF.

This clonotype has ten or more counts. The chain joins TRBV7-8 to TRBJ2-3; unclear D gene. Deletions cut 8 bases from V and 0 bases from J, with 9 bases between. The CDR3 length is 13 residues. CDR1 SGHVS and CDR2 FQNEAQ come from the germline V gene. CDR3 coding DNA: TGTGCCAGCCGTCTGTACAGCACAGATACGCAGTATTTT. It encodes CASRLYSTDTQYF.

The chain recombines TRBV11-2 with TRBJ2-7; D unclear. The CDR3 has 11 amino acids. V was clipped by 4 bases and J by 9 bases, with 10 bases between them. The germline V gene has CDR1 SGHAT and CDR2 FQNNGV. The CDR3 nucleotides read TGTGCCAGCAGCTCTTCACTTGCGCAGTACGTC. This gives the protein CASSSSLAQYV.

This clonotype was found many times. The chain carries TRBV11-2 and TRBJ2-3; D call uncertain. Germline V gene sequence: CDR1 SGHAT, CDR2 FQNNGV. Trimming shortened V by 3 bases and J by 6 bases, and 7 bases separated the two germline ends. The CDR3 covers 12 residues. CDR3 sequence: CASSFSRDTQYF. The CDR3 coding sequence is TGTGCCAGCAGCTTTTCCCGCGATACGCAGTATTTT.

This clonotype was seen many times. The chain has TRBV7-2 and TRBJ2-3; TRBD1 agrees at 10 bases. The germline V gene has CDR1 SGHTA and CDR2 FQGNSA. This CDR3 contains 18 residues. V trimming: 1 base; J trimming: 4 bases; junction bases outside the gene matches: 11. The CDR3 here is CASSLDGDRGIRADTQYF. DNA of the CDR3: TGTGCCAGCAGCTTAGATGGGGACAGGGGTATAAGGGCAGATACGCAGTATTTT.

At least ten counts were recorded for this clonotype. The V gene is TRBV7-9, the J gene TRBJ2-3; 7 positions agree with TRBD2. J lost 2 bases, V lost 5 bases, and 10 bases had no gene match. Germline CDR1 is SEHNR and CDR2 is FQNEAQ (reference sequence). This CDR3 region has 16 residues. This CDR3 is CASSPLGRGTTDTQYF. The CDR3 DNA reads as TGTGCCAGCAGCCCCCTGGGGCGGGGGACCACAGATACGCAGTATTTT.

This clonotype was detected a few times. This chain joins TRBV18 and TRBJ2-7; D remains unclear. This CDR3 comprises 14 residues. V was cut by 3 bases and J by 2 bases, with 11 bases left in between. CDR1 KGHSH and CDR2 LQKENI come from the germline V gene. CDR3 sequence (DNA): TGTGCCAGCTCACCCTATAATCCTACCTACGAGCAGTACTTC. It codes for CASSPYNPTYEQYF.

This clonotype occurred many times. V usage is TRBV18 and J usage is TRBJ2-1; D is unclear. The CDR3 runs 14 residues. Germline V CDR1 and CDR2: KGHSH, LQKENI. The V and J ends lost 4 bases and 5 bases respectively, with 12 bases between them. CDR3 coding DNA: TGTGCCAGCTCACTCTTTGACATGGACAATGAGCAGTTCTTC. This gives the protein CASSLFDMDNEQFF.

The sample holds many counts of this clonotype. The chain joins TRBV9 to TRBJ2-5, with 7 bases lining up with TRBD1. Germline V gives CDR1 SGDLS, CDR2 YYNGEE. V shed 3 bases and J 4 bases; nucleotides not matched to a gene: 12. CDR3 length: 16 residues. The CDR3 sequence: CASSASPLDRVETQYF. The CDR3 DNA follows: TGTGCCAGCAGCGCCAGCCCCCTTGACAGGGTAGAGACCCAGTACTTC.

The V call is TRBV7-9, the J call TRBJ2-5; D remains ambiguous. The CDR3 is 14 amino acids. V was clipped by 5 bases and J by 0 bases, with 10 bases between them. Germline V gene data show CDR1 as SEHNR and CDR2 as FQNEAQ (reference sequence). The CDR3 reads CASSPRRDQETQYF. CDR3 bases: TGTGCCAGCAGCCCAAGACGGGACCAAGAGACCCAGTACTTC.

This chain uses TRBV12-3 or TRBV12-4 with TRBJ2-5; unclear D gene. The ends were cut back, 2 bases at V and 5 bases at J, with 9 bases in the middle. There are 13 residues in the CDR3. The CDR3 coding sequence is TGTGCCAGCAGTTTACGTCTCACGGAGACCCAGTACTTC. Translation: CASSLRLTETQYF.

CDR3 coding DNA: TGCAGTGCTCGCCGGGGCCAGTACTACGAGCAGTACTTC. Protein product: CSARRGQYYEQYF. The chain couples TRBV20-1 to TRBJ2-7, with D perhaps being TRBD1 or TRBD2 (5 bases each). Germline V gene lookup returns CDR1 DFQATT and CDR2 SNEGSKA (reference sequence). The V end lost 5 bases, the J end lost 3 bases, and 14 bases lay between the germline ends. The CDR3 length is 13 residues.

The chain recombines TRBV28 with TRBJ2-7; D unresolved. This CDR3 region has 14 residues. Germline V gives CDR1 MDHEN, CDR2 SYDVKM. The V end was cut by 6 bases, the J end by 2 bases, with 14 bases between. The CDR3 bases are TGTGCCAGCAGCCCTCCTCCCTCAGCCTACGAGCAGTACGTC. Translation gives CASSPPPSAYEQYV.

The rearrangement joins TRBV6-2 or TRBV6-3 to TRBJ2-1, with 12 bases that match TRBD1. The V segment lost 6 bases and the J segment 6 bases; nucleotides outside the gene matches: 12. The CDR3 totals 17 residues. Germline-derived CDR1 and CDR2 are MNHEY and SVGEGT. This CDR3 reads CASSTAPGTGGRNEQFF. CDR3 coding DNA: TGTGCCAGCAGCACAGCTCCCGGGACAGGGGGCCGCAATGAGCAGTTCTTC.

V gene TRBV3-1 combines with J gene TRBJ2-3, with 12 bases matching TRBD2. After removal of 0 bases from V and 5 bases from J, the junction contained 3 bases not matched to a gene. The CDR3 sequence is 16 residues long. Germline lookup yields CDR1 LGHDT and CDR2 YNNKEL (reference sequence). CDR3 bases: TGTGCCAGCAGCCAAGAACTAGCGGGGGGCAGAGATACGCAGTATTTT. It translates to CASSQELAGGRDTQYF.

This clonotype showed up just a few times. The gene calls are TRBV6-5 and TRBJ1-1; D is perhaps TRBD1 (5 bases). The CDR3 covers 15 residues. Germline CDR1 MNHEY, CDR2 SVGAGI. V was pared by 6 bases and J by 2 bases, with 16 bases between. CDR3 sequence (DNA): TGTGCCAGCAGCTATCGGAGTCAGGGTAACACTGAAGCTTTCTTT. This codes for CASSYRSQGNTEAFF.

This clonotype was seen more than once but under ten times. This sequence joins TRBV3-1 and TRBJ2-2, with 9 positions matching TRBD1. Germline assignment: CDR1 LGHDT and CDR2 YNNKEL (reference sequence). The CDR3 covers 16 residues. The V and J ends lost 7 bases and 7 bases, in that order; junction bases with no gene match: 13. The CDR3 here is CASISSGTGKVGELFF. The CDR3 region has the DNA TGTGCCAGCATATCGTCCGGGACAGGGAAGGTCGGGGAGCTGTTTTTT.

The chain couples TRBV6-1 to TRBJ2-7; D is possibly TRBD1 or TRBD2 (5 bases each). Per the germline V gene, CDR1 is MNHNS and CDR2 is SASEGT. Trimming took off 5 bases at V and 4 bases at J, with 12 bases between the two ends. This CDR3 is built from 13 residues. CDR3 loop: CASSPVGDYEQYV. The CDR3 DNA reads TGTGCCAGCAGTCCGGTGGGGGATTACGAGCAGTACGTC.

In this sample, this clonotype turned up many times. The chain employs TRBV7-2 and TRBJ2-7; D not resolved. Trimming took off 6 bases at V and 4 bases at J, with 19 bases between the two ends. The CDR3 loop spans 15 amino acids. Per the germline V gene, CDR1 is SGHTA and CDR2 is FQGNSA. CDR3 DNA: TGTGCCAGCAGACGCCCCGCGTCTGGTATTTACGAGCAGTACTTC. Protein: CASRRPASGIYEQYF.

The rearrangement links TRBV7-7 to TRBJ2-5; 10 nucleotides line up with TRBD2. After removal of 11 bases from V and 5 bases from J, the junction contained 8 bases not matched to a gene. Germline V gives CDR1 SSHAT, CDR2 FNYEAQ (reference sequence). This CDR3 has 13 amino acids. The CDR3 reads CALGSTSGETQYF. The CDR3 DNA reads as TGTGCCCTCGGATCGACTAGCGGGGAGACCCAGTACTTC.

The chain employs TRBV6-2 or TRBV6-3 and TRBJ2-7; a weak D match, TRBD1 (6 bases). The germline V and J ends were trimmed by 6 bases and 1 base, with 16 bases remaining between them. The CDR3 consists of 15 residues. Germline CDR1 reads MNHEY; CDR2 reads SVGEGT. The DNA of the CDR3 is TGTGCCAGCAGGACGCCGGGACACCCATCCTACGAGCAGTACTTC. Translating gives CASRTPGHPSYEQYF.

J is TRBJ2-1 and V is TRBV4-3; 9 bases are shared with TRBD2. The V segment lost 4 bases and the J segment 1 base; nucleotides outside the gene matches: 11. CDR3 size: 18 residues. Germline lookup yields CDR1 LGHNA and CDR2 YSLEER. CDR3 protein: CASSRASGAQTSYNEQFF. CDR3 sequence (DNA): TGCGCCAGCAGCCGAGCTAGCGGGGCCCAGACTTCCTACAATGAGCAGTTCTTC.

This clonotype was counted ten times or more. The V and J genes are TRBV7-2 and TRBJ2-1; tentatively, D is TRBD1 or TRBD2 (5 bases each). The germline V and J ends were trimmed by 5 bases and 5 bases, with 13 bases remaining between them. Germline V CDR1 and CDR2: SGHTA, FQGNSA. CDR3 length equals 14 residues. The DNA of the CDR3 is TGTGCCAGCAGCCCCATGGGGGTCCACAATGAGCAGTTCTTC. This gives the protein CASSPMGVHNEQFF.

This sequence joins TRBV11-2 and TRBJ2-7, with 10 bases fitting TRBD2. The CDR3 consists of 15 residues. The V segment lost 4 bases and the J segment 4 bases; nucleotides outside the gene matches: 7. Germline CDR1 SGHAT, CDR2 FQNNGV. CDR3 sequence: CASSSASGGVYEQYF. The CDR3 DNA reads TGTGCCAGCAGCTCGGCGAGCGGGGGGGTTTACGAGCAGTACTTC. Supplemented by reference TRBV11-2 and TRBJ2-7, the full variable domain reads EAGVAQSPRYKIIEKRQSVAFWCNPISGHATLYWYQQILGQGPKLLIQFQNNGVVDDSQLPKDRFSAERLKGVDSTLKIQPAKLEDSAVYLCASSSASGGVYEQYFGPGTRLTVT.

This clonotype appeared a few times. The V gene is TRBV20-1, the J gene TRBJ2-7; 8 bases agree with TRBD2. The CDR3 runs to 13 residues. CDR1 is DFQATT and CDR2 is SNEGSKA in the germline V gene (reference sequence). V shed 5 bases and J 6 bases; nucleotides not matched to a gene: 9. For the CDR3, the DNA is TGCAGTGCTCTCGGGGGGGAGTTGAGCGAGCAGTACGTC. Translated, it gives CSALGGELSEQYV.

This clonotype turned up a few times. The V gene is TRBV7-2, the J gene TRBJ1-1; D gene ambiguous. CDR3 length: 12 amino acids. V lost 5 bases, J lost 11 bases, and 15 bases lay in between. Germline CDR1 SGHTA, CDR2 FQGNSA. The CDR3 DNA sequence: TGTGCCAGCAGCCCGCCCTCTCCGACTGCTTTCTTT. Amino acid sequence: CASSPPSPTAFF. Full variable domain (missing parts from reference TRBV7-2 and TRBJ1-1): GAGVSQSPSNKVTEKGKDVELRCDPISGHTALYWYRQSLGQGLEFLIYFQGNSAPDKSGLPSDRFSAERTGGSVSTLTIQRTQQEDSAVYLCASSPPSPTAFFGQGTRLTVV.

In its sample, this clonotype was seen many times. The CDR3 sequence is CASSLARLTGELFF. As DNA, the CDR3 is TGCGCCAGCAGCTTGGCCAGGCTGACCGGGGAGCTGTTTTTT. The rearrangement uses TRBV5-1 and TRBJ2-2, with D hard to call. Trimming shortened V by 0 bases and J by 5 bases, and 8 bases separated the two germline ends. This CDR3 contains 14 residues. Germline V CDR1 and CDR2: SGHRS, YFSETQ. The complete variable domain, with remaining parts taken from reference TRBV5-1 and TRBJ2-2, reads KAGVTQTPRYLIKTRGQQVTLSCSPISGHRSVSWYQQTPGQGLQFLFEYFSETQRNKGNFPGRFSGRQFSNSRSEMNVSTLELGDSALYLCASSLARLTGELFFGEGSRLTVL.

A few counts support this clonotype. The genes are TRBV5-4 and TRBJ2-7, with no clear D. With 1 base removed from V and 1 base from J, the gap between germline ends came to 6 bases. The CDR3 runs 13 residues. Per germline, CDR1 SGHNT and CDR2 YYREEE (reference sequence). The CDR3 loop reads CASSLSKSYEQYF. The CDR3 nucleotides read TGTGCCAGCAGCTTGTCAAAGTCCTACGAGCAGTACTTC.

This clonotype was seen a handful of times. This chain joins TRBV7-2 and TRBJ2-3; D perhaps matches TRBD1 (5 bases). The CDR3 contains 15 residues. V gave up 8 bases and J gave up 4 bases, with 19 bases separating them. Germline assignment: CDR1 SGHTA and CDR2 FQGNSA. CDR3 amino acids: CASSFAQGRADTQYF. CDR3 in DNA: TGTGCCAGCTCCTTCGCCCAGGGTAGGGCAGATACGCAGTATTTT. The variable domain in full, completed from reference TRBV7-2 and TRBJ2-3, reads GAGVSQSPSNKVTEKGKDVELRCDPISGHTALYWYRQSLGQGLEFLIYFQGNSAPDKSGLPSDRFSAERTGGSVSTLTIQRTQQEDSAVYLCASSFAQGRADTQYFGPGTRLTVL.